There are many counts of the clone carrying this T cell receptor (beta chain). This entry is derived from a study of spatial heterogeneity in lung cancer. Looking at the study overall: Where present, follow-up PBMC were sequenced a median of roughly 2 years after resection. Beta-chain sequences were consistently detected more often than alpha-chain sequences.

Looked up from germline, CDR1 is DFQATT and CDR2 is SNEGSKA (reference sequence). The CDR3 length is 13 residues. V was clipped by 0 bases and J by 3 bases, with 8 bases between them. Regarding time point: blood at routine non-recurrence follow-up after resection. Via MiXCR, TCRdb re-called the 5' RACE reads, giving one row per CDR3 protein. Of tens of thousands of distinct CDR3 sequences in the sample, approximately 12% were seen once. This TCR derives from a male donor with early-stage non-small cell lung cancer. This rearrangement joins TRBV20-1 to TRBJ1-1; D uncertain. Sequencing used PBMCs, obtained at follow-up. In DNA form, the CDR3 reads TGCAGTGCTAGAGAGACCGGGGACACTGAAGCTTTCTTT. Translating gives CSARETGDTEAFF.